This T cell receptor (beta chain) derives from a study of blood T cell repertoires in COVID-19. Study overall: Samples came from the United States, Italy and Spain, spanning acute and convalescent COVID-19. The cDNA or gDNA used as material had been derived from T cells, B-cell-depleted T cells, or PBMCs.

Individuals drawn from approximately 22 US areas were roughly 18 to 89 years old. Participant-given clinical history determined each cohort assignment. Some clones are missing from TCRdb's copy, which holds only in-frame ones; the method was immunoSEQ multiplex PCR. The repertoire holds under 300,000 clones, with around 90% as singletons. There are 15 residues in the CDR3. V was clipped by 4 bases and J by 0 bases, with 10 bases between them. Germline V lookup: CDR1 SGHVS, CDR2 FNYEAQ. This rearrangement joins TRBV7-6 to TRBJ2-1, with D perhaps TRBD2 (6 bases). The receptor comes from a woman in her twenties or thirties with acute COVID-19. Sequencing input: PBMCs or T cells enriched from blood (not recorded which). The CDR3 coding sequence is TGTGCCAGCAGCTCCCCTAGCGACTCCTACAATGAGCAGTTCTTC. This gives the protein CASSSPSDSYNEQFF.